The clone carrying this TCR beta chain is a singleton in its sample. Its antigen is as yet unknown. Assay: immunoSEQ multiplex PCR; the TCRdb copy retains only in-frame clones and omits some. The sample records about 170,000 clones, 85% to 90% being singletons. The data belong to a study of cytomegalovirus exposure and HLA in healthy donors. Points from the study as a whole: While the bulk of TCR sequences proved rare, some public TCRs turned up in many donors. The study listed under 200 cytomegalovirus-associated TCR beta chains. Reports showed the classifier diagnosing cytomegalovirus status with high specificity and sensitivity. Specific recognition of CMV antigens was confirmed in vitro for three chains (all CMV-associated).

The sequenced material came from PBMCs. This clonotype was obtained from a woman aged 30 to 39 in good health and CMV-seronegative.

The CDR3 DNA reads TGTGCCAGCAGTGACGGCCGGGGCGAGCAGTACTTC. Amino acids: CASSDGRGEQYF. The rearrangement joins TRBV25-1 to TRBJ2-7, with D perhaps matching TRBD2 (5 bases). The germline gives CDR1 MGHDK, CDR2 SYGVNS. CDR3 length: 12 residues. V was shortened by 3 bases and J by 6 bases, with 9 bases between the two germline ends.